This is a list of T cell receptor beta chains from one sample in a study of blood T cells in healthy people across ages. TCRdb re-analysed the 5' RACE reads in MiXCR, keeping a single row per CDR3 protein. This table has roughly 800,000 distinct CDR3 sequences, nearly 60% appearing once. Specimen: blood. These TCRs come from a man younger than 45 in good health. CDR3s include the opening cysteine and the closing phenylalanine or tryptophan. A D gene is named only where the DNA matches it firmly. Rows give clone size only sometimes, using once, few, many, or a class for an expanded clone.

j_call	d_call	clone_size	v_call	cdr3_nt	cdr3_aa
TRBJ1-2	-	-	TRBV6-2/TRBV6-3	TGTGCCAGCAGTCCTCCGGAGTTATATGGCTACACCTTC	CASSPPELYGYTF
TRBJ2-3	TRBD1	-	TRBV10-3	TGTGCCATCAGGACAGGGGCAGATACGCAGTATTTT	CAIRTGADTQYF
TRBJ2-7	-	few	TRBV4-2	TGTGCCAGCAGCCCAGTTAATGGGGGAGACCCCTACGAGCAGTACTTC	CASSPVNGGDPYEQYF
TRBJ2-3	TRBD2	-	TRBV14	TGTGCCAGCAGCCAAGGTGGTTGGCGGGGGGAACGTTCAGATACGCAGTATTTT	CASSQGGWRGERSDTQYF
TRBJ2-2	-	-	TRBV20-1	TGCAGTGCTAGGGCCGGACTTGACACCGGGGAGCTGTTTTTT	CSARAGLDTGELFF
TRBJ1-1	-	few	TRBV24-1	TGTGCCACCAGTGATTTCTTTAACACTGAAGCTTTCTTT	CATSDFFNTEAFF
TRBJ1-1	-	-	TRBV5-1	TGCGCCAGCAGCGGGGGGATGGGGACGGGGAACACTGAAGCTTTCTTT	CASSGGMGTGNTEAFF
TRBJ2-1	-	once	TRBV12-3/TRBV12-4	TGTGCCAGCAGCGTTACTAGACCTCTCCAGTTCTTC	CASSVTRPLQFF
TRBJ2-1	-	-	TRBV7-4	TGTGCCAGCACCAATCTGGAGGGGGGGGGCGTGGAGTACAATGAGCAGTTCTTC	CASTNLEGGGVEYNEQFF
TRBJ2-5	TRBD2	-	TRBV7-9	TGTGTCAGCAGAGGACTAGCTGAGACCCAGTACTTC	CVSRGLAETQYF
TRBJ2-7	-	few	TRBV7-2	TGTGCCAGCAGCTTAGCGCTGAGTAGCTCCTACGAGCAGTACTTC	CASSLALSSSYEQYF
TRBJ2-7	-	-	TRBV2	TGTGCCAGCAGTCTCACCCTCCGGGATCCAGGGTACTTC	CASSLTLRDPGYF
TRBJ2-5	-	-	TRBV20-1	TGCAGTGCTAGAGCAACAGTACAAGAGACCCAGTACTTC	CSARATVQETQYF
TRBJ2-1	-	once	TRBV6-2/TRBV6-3	TGTGCCAGCAGTTACCCGATCACCGGGACTGAGAATAGGGATGAGCAGTTCTTC	CASSYPITGTENRDEQFF
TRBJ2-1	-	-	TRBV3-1	TGTGCCAGCAGCCCGAGCCGACTAGTGAGGTGGAATGAGCAGTTCTTC	CASSPSRLVRWNEQFF
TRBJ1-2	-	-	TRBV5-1	TGCGCCAGCAAGGCAGGGCCACGCAGCTACACCTTC	CASKAGPRSYTF
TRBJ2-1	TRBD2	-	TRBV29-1	TGCAGCGCCAGACTAGCTTTGGATGAGCAGTTCTTC	CSARLALDEQFF